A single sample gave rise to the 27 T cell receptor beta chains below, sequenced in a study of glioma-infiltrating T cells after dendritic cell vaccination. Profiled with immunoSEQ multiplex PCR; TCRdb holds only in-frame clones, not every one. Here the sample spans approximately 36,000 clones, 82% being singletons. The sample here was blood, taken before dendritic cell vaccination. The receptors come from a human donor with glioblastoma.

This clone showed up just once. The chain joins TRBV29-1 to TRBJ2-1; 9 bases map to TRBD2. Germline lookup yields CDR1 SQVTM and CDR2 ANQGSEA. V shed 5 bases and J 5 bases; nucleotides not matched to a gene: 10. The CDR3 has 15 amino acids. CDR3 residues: CSVFRRGGVNNEQFF. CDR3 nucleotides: TGCAGCGTTTTTAGGCGGGGGGGCGTCAACAATGAGCAGTTCTTC.

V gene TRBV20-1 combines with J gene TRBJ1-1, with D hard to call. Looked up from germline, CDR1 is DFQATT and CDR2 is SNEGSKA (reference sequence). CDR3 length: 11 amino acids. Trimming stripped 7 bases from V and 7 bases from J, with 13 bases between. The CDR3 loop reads CSVIPGIEAFF. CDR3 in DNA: TGCAGTGTTATACCCGGGATTGAAGCTTTCTTT.

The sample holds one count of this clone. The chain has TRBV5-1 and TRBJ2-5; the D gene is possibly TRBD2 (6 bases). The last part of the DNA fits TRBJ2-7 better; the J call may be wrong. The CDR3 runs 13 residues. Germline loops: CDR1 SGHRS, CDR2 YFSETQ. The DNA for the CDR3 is TGCGCCAGCAGCGTGGCAGGGACTTACGAGCAGTACTTC. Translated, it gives CASSVAGTYEQYF.

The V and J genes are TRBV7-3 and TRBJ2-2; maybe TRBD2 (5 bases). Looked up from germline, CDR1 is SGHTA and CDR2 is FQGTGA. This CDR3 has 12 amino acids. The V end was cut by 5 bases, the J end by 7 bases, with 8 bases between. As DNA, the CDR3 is TGTGCCAGCAGCGCTAGCCTCGGGGAGCTGTTTTTT. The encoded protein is CASSASLGELFF.

The CDR3 region is CSVGPHRETGSPNYGYTF. In DNA, the CDR3 is TGCAGCGTTGGACCCCACCGCGAGACAGGGTCCCCTAACTATGGCTACACCTTC. The rearrangement uses TRBV29-1 and TRBJ1-2; TRBD1 matches 7 bases. V shed 4 bases, J shed 0 bases, and the junction held 17 bases outside the gene matches. Germline V gene data show CDR1 as SQVTM and CDR2 as ANQGSEA. This CDR3 has 18 amino acids.

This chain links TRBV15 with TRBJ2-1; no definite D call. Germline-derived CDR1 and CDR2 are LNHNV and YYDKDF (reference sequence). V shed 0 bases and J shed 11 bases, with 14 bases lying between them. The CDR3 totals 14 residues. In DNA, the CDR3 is TGTGCCACCAGCAGAGAAGTTAGAATGGTAAAGCAGTTCTTC. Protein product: CATSREVRMVKQFF.

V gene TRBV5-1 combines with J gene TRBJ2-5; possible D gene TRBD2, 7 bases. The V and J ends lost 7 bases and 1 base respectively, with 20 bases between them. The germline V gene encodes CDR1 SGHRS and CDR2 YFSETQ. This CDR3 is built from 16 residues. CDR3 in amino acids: CASSPLGGGIQETQYF. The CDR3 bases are TGCGCCAGCTCTCCTCTTGGGGGGGGCATCCAAGAGACCCAGTACTTC.

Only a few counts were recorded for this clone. The CDR3 sequence is CASSPGTGGAGETQYF. The DNA of the CDR3 is TGTGCCAGCAGCCCCGGGACAGGGGGCGCGGGAGAGACCCAGTACTTC. This sequence joins TRBV7-9 and TRBJ2-5, with TRBD1 matching 12 bases. Germline V CDR1 and CDR2: SEHNR, FQNEAQ (reference sequence). CDR3 length equals 16 residues. Trimming cost V 5 bases and J 4 bases; bases outside gene matches: 8.

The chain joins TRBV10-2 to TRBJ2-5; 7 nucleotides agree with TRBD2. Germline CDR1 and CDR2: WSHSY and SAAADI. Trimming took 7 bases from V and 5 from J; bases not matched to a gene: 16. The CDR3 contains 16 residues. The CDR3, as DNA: TGCGCCAGCAAACTCGGAAGCGGGGCCCCGGGTGAGACCCAGTACTTC. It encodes CASKLGSGAPGETQYF.

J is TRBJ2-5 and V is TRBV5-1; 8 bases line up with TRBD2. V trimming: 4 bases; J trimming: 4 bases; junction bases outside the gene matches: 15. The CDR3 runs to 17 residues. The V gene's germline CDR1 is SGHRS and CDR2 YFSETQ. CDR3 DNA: TGCGCCAGCAGCCCTGGCAGCGGGACTAGGCCCCGAGAGACCCAGTACTTC. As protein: CASSPGSGTRPRETQYF.

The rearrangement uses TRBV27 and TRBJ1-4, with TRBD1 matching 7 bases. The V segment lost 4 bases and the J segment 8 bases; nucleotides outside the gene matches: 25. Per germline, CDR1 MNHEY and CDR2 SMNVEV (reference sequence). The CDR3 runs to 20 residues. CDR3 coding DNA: TGTGCCAGCAGTTCCGGGACAGCGCTCGGGAACACGGGGTATATCGAAAAACTGTTTTTT. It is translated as CASSSGTALGNTGYIEKLFF.

The CDR3 region has the DNA TGTGCCAGCAGCAAAGAGGGGGACACTGAAGCTTTCTTT. It yields the protein CASSKEGDTEAFF. The chain uses TRBV21-1 and TRBJ1-1; the DNA was not compared with TRBD1, the D call given in the table. TRBV21-1 constitutes a pseudogene. The CDR3 totals 13 residues.

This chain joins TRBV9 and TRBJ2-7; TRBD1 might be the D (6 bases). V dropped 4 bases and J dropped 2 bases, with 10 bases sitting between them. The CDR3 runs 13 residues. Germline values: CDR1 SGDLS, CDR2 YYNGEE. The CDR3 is CASSPRTAYEQYF. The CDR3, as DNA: TGTGCCAGCAGCCCCAGGACAGCCTACGAGCAGTACTTC.

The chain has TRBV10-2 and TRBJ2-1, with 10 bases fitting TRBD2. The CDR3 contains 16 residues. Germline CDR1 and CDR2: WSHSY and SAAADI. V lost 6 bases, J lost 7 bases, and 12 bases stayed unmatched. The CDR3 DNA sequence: TGCGCCAGCAGGACCCCTAGCGGGGGCCTTGGAAATGAGCAGTTCTTC. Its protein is CASRTPSGGLGNEQFF.

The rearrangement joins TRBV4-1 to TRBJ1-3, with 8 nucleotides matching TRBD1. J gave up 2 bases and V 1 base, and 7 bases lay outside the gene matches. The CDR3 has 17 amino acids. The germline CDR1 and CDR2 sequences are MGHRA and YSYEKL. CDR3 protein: CASSQVGVRGPGNTIYF. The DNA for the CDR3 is TGCGCCAGCAGCCAAGTTGGGGTCAGGGGGCCTGGAAACACCATATATTTT.

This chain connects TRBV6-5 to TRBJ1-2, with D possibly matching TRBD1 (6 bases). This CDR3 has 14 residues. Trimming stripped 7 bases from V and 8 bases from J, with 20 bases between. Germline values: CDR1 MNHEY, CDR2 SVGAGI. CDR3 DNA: TGTGCCAGCACCCATGGGAGGGGGGTAGAGGGCTACACCTTC. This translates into CASTHGRGVEGYTF.

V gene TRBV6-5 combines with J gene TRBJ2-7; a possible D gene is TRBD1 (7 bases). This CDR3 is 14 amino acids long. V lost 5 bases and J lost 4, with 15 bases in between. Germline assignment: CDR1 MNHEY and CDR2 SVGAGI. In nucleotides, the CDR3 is TGTGCCAGCAGTGTGACAGGGACTCTTTACGAGCAGTACTTC. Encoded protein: CASSVTGTLYEQYF.

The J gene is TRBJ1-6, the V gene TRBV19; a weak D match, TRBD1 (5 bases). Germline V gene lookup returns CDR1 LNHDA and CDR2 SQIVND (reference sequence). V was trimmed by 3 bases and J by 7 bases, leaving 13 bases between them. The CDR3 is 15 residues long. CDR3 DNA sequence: TGTGCCAGTAGTATCAGCACGGGGGTGAATTCACCCCTCCACTTT. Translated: CASSISTGVNSPLHF. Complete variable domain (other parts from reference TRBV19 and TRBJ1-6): DGGITQSPKYLFRKEGQNVTLSCEQNLNHDAMYWYRQDPGQGLRLIYYSQIVNDFQKGDIAEGYSVSREKKESFPLTVTSAQKNPTAFYLCASSISTGVNSPLHFGNGTRLTVT.

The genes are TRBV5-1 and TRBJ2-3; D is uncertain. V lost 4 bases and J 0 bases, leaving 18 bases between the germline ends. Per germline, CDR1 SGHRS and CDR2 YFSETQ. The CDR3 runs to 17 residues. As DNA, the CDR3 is TGCGCCAGCAGCCTCCTTGAGGTGAGGCGAAGCACAGATACGCAGTATTTT. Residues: CASSLLEVRRSTDTQYF. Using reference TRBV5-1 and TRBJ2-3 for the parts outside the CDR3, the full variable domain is KAGVTQTPRYLIKTRGQQVTLSCSPISGHRSVSWYQQTPGQGLQFLFEYFSETQRNKGNFPGRFSGRQFSNSRSEMNVSTLELGDSALYLCASSLLEVRRSTDTQYFGPGTRLTVL.

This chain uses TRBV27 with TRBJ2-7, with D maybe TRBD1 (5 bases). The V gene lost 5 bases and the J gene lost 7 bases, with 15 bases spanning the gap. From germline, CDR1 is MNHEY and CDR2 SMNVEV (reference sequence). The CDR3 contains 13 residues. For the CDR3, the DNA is TGTGCCAGCAGTAATCAGGGTCGGTTAGAGCAGTACTTC. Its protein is CASSNQGRLEQYF.

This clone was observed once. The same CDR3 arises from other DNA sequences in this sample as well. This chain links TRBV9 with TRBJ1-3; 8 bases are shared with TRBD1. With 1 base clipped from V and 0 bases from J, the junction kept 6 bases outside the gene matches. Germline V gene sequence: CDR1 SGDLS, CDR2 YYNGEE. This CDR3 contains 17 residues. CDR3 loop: CASSVLGTGISGNTIYF. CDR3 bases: TGTGCCAGCAGCGTACTTGGGACAGGTATCTCTGGAAACACCATATATTTT.

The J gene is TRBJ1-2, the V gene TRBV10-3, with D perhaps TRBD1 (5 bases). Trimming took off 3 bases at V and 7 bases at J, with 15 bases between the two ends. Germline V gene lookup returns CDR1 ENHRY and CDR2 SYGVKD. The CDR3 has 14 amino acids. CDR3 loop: CAISEGVDTGGYTF. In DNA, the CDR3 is TGTGCCATCAGTGAAGGGGTTGACACGGGTGGCTACACCTTC.

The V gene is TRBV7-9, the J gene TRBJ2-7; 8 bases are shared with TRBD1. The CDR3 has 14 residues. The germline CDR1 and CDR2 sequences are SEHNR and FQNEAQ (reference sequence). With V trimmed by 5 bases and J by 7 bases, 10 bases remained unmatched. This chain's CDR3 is CASSGEDRAWEQYF. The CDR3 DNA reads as TGTGCCAGCAGCGGAGAGGACAGGGCTTGGGAGCAGTACTTC.

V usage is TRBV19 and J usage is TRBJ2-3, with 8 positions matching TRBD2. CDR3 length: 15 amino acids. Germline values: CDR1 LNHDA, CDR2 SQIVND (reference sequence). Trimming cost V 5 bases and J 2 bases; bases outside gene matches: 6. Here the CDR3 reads CASSDSGGLTDTQYF. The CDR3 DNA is TGTGCCAGTAGTGACAGCGGGGGACTCACAGATACGCAGTATTTT.

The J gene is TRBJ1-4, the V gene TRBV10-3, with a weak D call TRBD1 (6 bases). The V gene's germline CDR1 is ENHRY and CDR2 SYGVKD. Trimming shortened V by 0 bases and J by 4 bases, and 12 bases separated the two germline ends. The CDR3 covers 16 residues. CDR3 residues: CAISESGAALNEKLFF. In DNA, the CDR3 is TGTGCCATCAGTGAGTCGGGGGCGGCCCTTAATGAAAAACTGTTTTTT.

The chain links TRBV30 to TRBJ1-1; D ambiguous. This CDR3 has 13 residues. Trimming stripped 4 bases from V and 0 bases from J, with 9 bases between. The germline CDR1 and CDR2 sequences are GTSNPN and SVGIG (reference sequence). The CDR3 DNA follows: TGTGCCTGGACACTTGCGTTGAACACTGAAGCTTTCTTT. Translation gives CAWTLALNTEAFF.

In nucleotides, the CDR3 is TGTGCCAGCAGCTCCCAGGGGGGCCCTAATGAAAAACTGTTTTTT. This translates into CASSSQGGPNEKLFF. The rearrangement links TRBV5-4 to TRBJ1-4; 7 positions match TRBD1. The germline V gene has CDR1 SGHNT and CDR2 YYREEE (reference sequence). The CDR3 spans 15 residues. V was pared by 3 bases and J by 3 bases, with 5 bases of the junction left unmatched.